The present T cell receptor beta chain was sequenced within a study of shared clonotypes between healthy human individuals. Naive CD8 populations comprised CD45RO-negative cells positively selected for CCR7, excluding terminally differentiated effector memory CD45RA+ cells. Each sample came from a Caucasian adult donor living in Nashville, Tennessee. Only one count was recorded for this clone. The antigen is unknown. The study, taken as a whole, reports: Non-shared clonotypes showed lower generation probabilities than clonotypes common to all four donors. Sorted-subset samples were not fully sequenced, rarefaction indicated. The authors sampled blood alone, and tissue repertoires likely differ.

Clones were read by immunoSEQ multiplex PCR, and TCRdb kept only the in-frame ones, dropping some. The sample holds about 680,000 clones, 90% to 95% seen once. Trimming took 6 bases from V and 9 from J; bases not matched to a gene: 13. CDR3 length: 15 residues. Germline CDR1 MDHEN, CDR2 SYDVKM. The receptor's source is a man between 25 and 39 years old in good health. The material sequenced was naive CD8+ T cells sorted from blood. V and J are TRBV28 and TRBJ2-5; TRBD1 agrees at 10 bases. The CDR3 sequence is CASRSETGGLLAQYF. CDR3 nucleotides: TGTGCCAGCAGGTCCGAGACAGGGGGCTTGTTGGCCCAGTACTTC.